Described below is a single T cell receptor (beta chain) sequence and its context. Its target is not known. This sample is drawn from a study of cytomegalovirus exposure and HLA in healthy donors. Whole-study results and caveats: Previously analyzed data showed that most TCR beta V segments were productive at a frequency of about 90% or about 30%. The study labeled 170 or so TCR beta chains cytomegalovirus-associated.

PCR was performed using 60 Vbeta and 13 Jbeta primers. Some clones are missing from TCRdb's copy, which holds only in-frame ones; the method was immunoSEQ multiplex PCR. This repertoire shows over 80,000 clones, 65% to 80% found once; its top ten account for over 15%. Healthy bone marrow donors made up the cohort. The germline V gene has CDR1 SNHLY and CDR2 FYNNEI. The CDR3 is 16 amino acids. V lost 1 base and J lost 0, with 10 bases in between. The rearrangement links TRBV2 to TRBJ1-3; D may be TRBD1 (5 bases). The material sequenced was PBMCs. The TCR was taken from a man in his sixties in good health and CMV-seropositive. This CDR3 is CASSEVSRDSGNTIYF. The DNA of the CDR3 is TGTGCCAGCAGTGAAGTGAGCAGGGACTCTGGAAACACCATATATTTT. Based on the CDR3 plus reference TRBV2 and TRBJ1-3, the full variable domain is EPEVTQTPSHQVTQMGQEVILRCVPISNHLYFYWYRQILGQKVEFLVSFYNNEISEKSEIFDDQFSVERPDGSNFTLKIRSTKLEDSAMYFCASSEVSRDSGNTIYFGEGSWLTVV.